The 11 T cell receptor beta chains below come from one sample, sequenced in a study of blood T cell repertoires in COVID-19. Assay: immunoSEQ multiplex PCR; the TCRdb copy retains only in-frame clones and omits some. This table holds under 250,000 clones, 84% found once. The sample was peripheral blood. These receptors were taken from a human donor in a cohort sampled during active COVID-19.

This clone was counted a few times. The chain carries TRBV7-8 and TRBJ1-1; TRBD1 might be the D (6 bases). Trimming removed 5 bases at V and 3 bases at J, with 16 bases between. This CDR3 has 15 residues. Germline CDR1 and CDR2: SGHVS and FQNEAQ. The CDR3 bases are TGTGCCAGCAGCGGCCAACAGGGTGTATACACTGAAGCTTTCTTT. Amino acids: CASSGQQGVYTEAFF.

This sequence joins TRBV7-8 and TRBJ1-4; no reliable D call. Germline loops: CDR1 SGHVS, CDR2 FQNEAQ. With 5 bases removed from V and 0 bases from J, the gap between germline ends came to 13 bases. This CDR3 spans 16 amino acids. The CDR3 spells CASSPTTGATNEKLFF. The CDR3 nucleotides read TGTGCCAGCAGCCCCACGACGGGAGCAACTAATGAAAAACTGTTTTTT.

The gene calls are TRBV5-1 and TRBJ2-3; tentative D call: TRBD2 (6 bases). CDR3 length equals 17 residues. Trimming left V 5 bases short and J 2 bases short, with 21 bases between. Germline CDR1 SGHRS, CDR2 YFSETQ. The CDR3 loop reads CASSLTILGGDTDTQYF. CDR3 DNA: TGCGCCAGCAGTTTGACGATACTGGGCGGGGACACAGATACGCAGTATTTT. The whole variable domain, filled in from reference TRBV5-1 and TRBJ2-3, reads KAGVTQTPRYLIKTRGQQVTLSCSPISGHRSVSWYQQTPGQGLQFLFEYFSETQRNKGNFPGRFSGRQFSNSRSEMNVSTLELGDSALYLCASSLTILGGDTDTQYFGPGTRLTVL.

The chain carries TRBV21-1 and TRBJ2-1; TRBD1, as called in the table, went unchecked against the DNA. TRBV21-1 is tagged as a pseudogene. The CDR3 is 14 amino acids. The CDR3, as DNA: TGTGCCAGCAGCAAAGATGGGACAGTGGGATTTCAGTTCTTC. Translating gives CASSKDGTVGFQFF.

This sequence joins TRBV19 and TRBJ1-5; D may be TRBD1 (5 bases). The V gene lost 5 bases and the J gene lost 7 bases, with 15 bases spanning the gap. Germline CDR1 is LNHDA and CDR2 is SQIVND (reference sequence). The CDR3 has 14 amino acids. Here the CDR3 reads CASSRGGLGQPQHF. The CDR3 nucleotides read TGTGCCAGTAGTCGTGGGGGGTTAGGCCAGCCCCAGCATTTT.

The chain joins TRBV5-4 to TRBJ1-2, with D possibly being TRBD1 (5 bases). The CDR3 has 13 amino acids. The V end was cut by 1 base, the J end by 2 bases, with 6 bases between. CDR1 SGHNT and CDR2 YYREEE come from the germline V gene (reference sequence). The CDR3 DNA reads TGTGCCAGCAGCTTGTCAGGGAACTATGGCTACACCTTC. Its protein product is CASSLSGNYGYTF.

This clone has just one count. V usage is TRBV6-5 and J usage is TRBJ1-5; 8 nucleotides align to TRBD1. This CDR3 has 15 residues. J was trimmed by 0 bases and V by 6 bases; bases with no gene match: 4. From germline, CDR1 is MNHEY and CDR2 SVGAGI. The CDR3: CASRRGQDSNQPQHF. The CDR3 DNA reads TGTGCCAGCAGACGGGGACAGGATAGCAATCAGCCCCAGCATTTT.

V gene TRBV2 combines with J gene TRBJ2-2; D remains ambiguous. With 3 bases removed from V and 0 bases from J, the gap between germline ends came to 5 bases. The CDR3 is 14 residues long. Looked up from germline, CDR1 is SNHLY and CDR2 is FYNNEI. CDR3 DNA sequence: TGTGCCAGCAGTGACAGGACGAACACCGGGGAGCTGTTTTTT. This sequence encodes CASSDRTNTGELFF.

The chain links TRBV19 to TRBJ1-1; D unclear. The length of the CDR3 is 15 residues. The ends were cut back, 4 bases at V and 0 bases at J, with 12 bases in the middle. From germline, CDR1 is LNHDA and CDR2 SQIVND (reference sequence). DNA of the CDR3: TGTGCCAGTAGTACTAGTGGCGGATTGAACACTGAAGCTTTCTTT. This encodes CASSTSGGLNTEAFF.

Concerning this clone: Distinct nucleotide sequences in the sample also encode this CDR3. The chain joins TRBV27 to TRBJ2-3; 8 nucleotides line up with TRBD1. The CDR3 has 14 amino acids. In germline, CDR1 is MNHEY, CDR2 SMNVEV (reference sequence). The V gene end was trimmed by 6 bases and the J gene end by 2 bases; junction bases not matched to a gene: 4. The DNA of the CDR3 is TGTGCCAGCAGAAGGACAGGGAACACAGATACGCAGTATTTT. Translation: CASRRTGNTDTQYF.

This chain connects TRBV24-1 to TRBJ2-2, with TRBD1 identical over 9 bases. Trimming took 3 bases from V and 4 from J; bases not matched to a gene: 5. Looked up from germline, CDR1 is KGHDR and CDR2 is SFDVKD. This CDR3 comprises 16 residues. The CDR3 sequence: CATSDPTGGITGELFF. The CDR3 nucleotides read TGTGCCACCAGTGATCCGACAGGGGGGATCACCGGGGAGCTGTTTTTT.